This T cell receptor (beta chain) was profiled in a study of STAT5B mutations in CD4+ large granular lymphocyte leukemia. Profiling relied on immunoSEQ multiplex PCR, and the TCRdb table lists in-frame clones only, not all of them. The data show about 33,000 clones, roughly four fifths seen once. V trimming: 1 base; J trimming: 6 bases; junction bases outside the gene matches: 5. The CDR3 spans 15 residues. The germline V gene encodes CDR1 SGHTA and CDR2 FQGNSA. Sequencing was carried out using CD4+ T cells from blood buffy coats. The V call is TRBV7-2, the J call TRBJ2-2; 7 bases are a match to TRBD2. This receptor was obtained from a human donor in good health. The CDR3 DNA reads as TGTGCCAGCAGCTTAGTGAGCCTAGCGGCCGGGGAGCTGTTTTTT. It encodes CASSLVSLAAGELFF. The full variable domain, completed using reference TRBV7-2 and TRBJ2-2, is GAGVSQSPSNKVTEKGKDVELRCDPISGHTALYWYRQSLGQGLEFLIYFQGNSAPDKSGLPSDRFSAERTGGSVSTLTIQRTQQEDSAVYLCASSLVSLAAGELFFGEGSRLTVL.